This T cell receptor beta chain was recorded in a study of T-cell reconstitution after alpha-beta-depleted transplantation in children. Preparing the TCRbeta library involved the use of unique molecular identifiers. MiXCR was run by TCRdb on the PCR reads, yielding one entry per CDR3 protein. This table has approximately 390,000 distinct CDR3 sequences, about a tenth appearing once. In its sample, this clonotype was seen a few times. The clonotype was recovered from a human donor who donated a stem cell graft to a child with acute myeloid leukemia. The specimen comprised PBMCs from the stem cell graft donor, sampled from the stem cell graft.

The CDR3 here is CASSPTWKTGELFF. The CDR3 DNA is TGCGCCAGCAGCCCTACCTGGAAAACCGGGGAGCTGTTTTTT. This chain links TRBV5-1 with TRBJ2-2; no clear D. The CDR3 covers 14 residues. Germline V lookup: CDR1 SGHRS, CDR2 YFSETQ. V lost 4 bases, J lost 5 bases, and 12 bases lay in between.